The entry that follows covers one T cell receptor beta chain sequence. Its antigen is not known. Other nucleotide sequences in the sample specify the same CDR3. Naive-designated CD8 cells lacked CD45RO, were positively enriched for CCR7, and omitted terminally differentiated effector memory CD45RA+ cells. Data came from immunoSEQ multiplex PCR; TCRdb stores just in-frame clones and leaves some out. This table holds 1.5 million to 2.5 million clones, roughly 95% found once. There are 15 residues in the CDR3. Trimming took 2 bases from V and 1 from J; bases not matched to a gene: 4. Germline V gene lookup returns CDR1 MNHEY and CDR2 SMNVEV (reference sequence). This sample was included in a study of shared clonotypes between healthy human individuals. General study findings and limits: The sampled material consisted only of blood, and tissue repertoires are likely to differ. Donors were few, which limited the genetic and exposure-history diversity represented.

The receptor was derived from a man aged 18 to 35 in good health. The sample consisted of naive CD8+ T cells sorted from blood. The chain has TRBV27 and TRBJ1-1, with 7 bases that match TRBD1. CDR3 bases: TGTGCCAGCAGTTTAGGGGCAGGGGGGAACACTGAAGCTTTCTTT. Encoded protein: CASSLGAGGNTEAFF.